The 23 T cell receptor beta chains presented below share a single source sample, sequenced in a study of T-cell memory formation after mild COVID-19. TCRdb analysed the 5' RACE reads with MiXCR anew, one entry per CDR3 protein. The top ten hold roughly 8.1% of the sample, which has fewer than 600,000 distinct CDR3 sequences, about 22% seen once. Material: PBMCs or a T cell subset sorted from them (not recorded which). The source is an adult woman who had mild COVID-19 (a few samples of this study predate the infection). Cell type and time point are not known.

The chain combines TRBV3-1 with TRBJ2-5; the match to TRBD2 covers 8 bases. Germline CDR1 reads LGHDT; CDR2 reads YNNKEL (reference sequence). This CDR3 contains 16 residues. Losses at the gene ends were 7 bases for V and 4 bases for J; bases not matched to a gene: 14. The CDR3 DNA reads TGTGCCAGCACCGAAGTTCCGGGGGGGAGTTTAGAGACCCAGTACTTC. This gives the protein CASTEVPGGSLETQYF.

This clonotype is a singleton in its sample. This chain joins TRBV4-2 and TRBJ1-1, with 8 bases lining up with TRBD1. Trimming cost V 4 bases and J 3 bases; bases outside gene matches: 13. CDR3 length equals 17 residues. CDR1 and CDR2 from the germline V gene are LGHNA and YNFKEQ. The CDR3 is CASSLRTGRMADTEAFF. The CDR3 DNA reads as TGTGCCAGCAGCCTGCGGACAGGGCGGATGGCGGACACTGAAGCTTTCTTT.

This clonotype occurred a few times. The chain carries TRBV5-1 and TRBJ2-5; the D gene is possibly TRBD1 (5 bases). Germline assignment: CDR1 SGHRS and CDR2 YFSETQ. The CDR3 totals 15 residues. Trimming stripped 2 bases from V and 5 bases from J, with 16 bases between. CDR3 DNA: TGCGCCAGCAGCTTTCTTGGGGCCAGGGCGGAGACCCAGTACTTC. Translation: CASSFLGARAETQYF.

The chain recombines TRBV25-1 with TRBJ2-1; TRBD2 might be the D (6 bases). This CDR3 contains 14 residues. V was shortened by 4 bases and J by 8 bases, with 15 bases between the two germline ends. Looked up from germline, CDR1 is MGHDK and CDR2 is SYGVNS. The CDR3 is CASSGRDLGDEQFF. In DNA, the CDR3 is TGTGCCAGCAGTGGGCGGGACCTAGGGGATGAGCAGTTCTTC.

The chain employs TRBV11-3 and TRBJ2-7; no clear D gene. CDR3 length: 13 amino acids. Germline CDR1 SGHNT, CDR2 YENEEA. Trimming left V 1 base short and J 3 bases short, with 7 bases between. The CDR3 protein is CASSLVDFYEQYF. The CDR3 coding sequence is TGTGCCAGCAGCTTAGTCGACTTCTACGAGCAGTACTTC.

V and J are TRBV9 and TRBJ2-3, with TRBD2 matching over 7 bases. V lost 4 bases to trimming and J lost 0 bases; unmatched junction nucleotides: 8. The V gene's germline CDR1 is SGDLS and CDR2 YYNGEE. The CDR3 runs to 16 residues. CDR3 region: CASSSSGGGSTDTQYF. Here the CDR3 DNA reads TGTGCCAGCAGCTCGAGTGGGGGGGGGAGCACAGATACGCAGTATTTT.

This clonotype was counted a few times. The chain is built from TRBV11-2 and TRBJ2-7, with a weak D call TRBD2 (7 bases). This CDR3 is built from 16 residues. CDR1 and CDR2 (germline): SGHAT, FQNNGV. Deletions cut 2 bases from V and 4 bases from J, with 18 bases between. For the CDR3, the DNA is TGTGCCAGCAGCTTATCTCGGGACACCGGGGGGTACGAGCAGTACTTC. Protein sequence: CASSLSRDTGGYEQYF.

The chain combines TRBV24-1 with TRBJ1-6; a possible D gene is TRBD1 (6 bases). Trimming pared 1 base from V and 10 bases from J, leaving 7 bases between. There are 13 residues in the CDR3. Germline values: CDR1 KGHDR, CDR2 SFDVKD. CDR3 nucleotide sequence: TGTGCCACCAGTGATTTTAGGGGGTCACCCCTCCACTTT. Translated: CATSDFRGSPLHF.

The chain joins TRBV13 to TRBJ2-7; TRBD2 might be the D (5 bases). The CDR3 loop spans 14 amino acids. V was trimmed by 1 base and J by 4 bases, leaving 11 bases between them. Germline V CDR1 and CDR2: PRHDT, FYEKMQ (reference sequence). The CDR3 region has the DNA TGTGCCAGCAGCTTAGTAGTCCGGGGTTACGAGCAGTACTTC. Its translation is CASSLVVRGYEQYF.

The chain uses TRBV5-1 and TRBJ1-6, with unresolved D. Trimming shortened V by 4 bases and J by 6 bases, and 20 bases separated the two germline ends. This CDR3 region has 17 residues. CDR1 is SGHRS, CDR2 YFSETQ, per germline. The CDR3 coding sequence is TGCGCCAGCAGCCCGGAGGAGGCATTTTTGGGTAATTCACCCCTCCACTTT. Amino acids: CASSPEEAFLGNSPLHF.

The chain links TRBV14 to TRBJ1-2; 7 bases agree with TRBD1. Per the germline V gene, CDR1 is SGHDN and CDR2 is FVKESK. The junction had 5 bases not matched to a gene; V was cut back by 0 bases and J by 7 bases. The CDR3 length is 14 residues. The DNA of the CDR3 is TGTGCCAGCAGCCAAGATCGCAGGGGGGGTGGCTACACCTTC. This gives the protein CASSQDRRGGGYTF.

This clonotype came up a few times. This chain links TRBV29-1 with TRBJ2-7, with D perhaps being TRBD1 or TRBD2 (5 bases each). V was clipped by 6 bases and J by 7 bases, with 19 bases between them. The CDR3 covers 13 residues. Germline lookup yields CDR1 SQVTM and CDR2 ANQGSEA. The CDR3 sequence is CSVPGTDPREQYF. The CDR3 DNA is TGCAGCGTCCCCGGGACGGACCCCCGGGAGCAGTACTTC.

The table lists this clonotype with a few counts. CDR3 DNA sequence: TGTGCCAGCAGCTTTAACAAGGGACGAACCTACGAGCAGTACTTC. The encoded protein is CASSFNKGRTYEQYF. The chain carries TRBV5-4 and TRBJ2-7; D assignment may be TRBD1 or TRBD2 (5 bases each). V shed 2 bases and J shed 2 bases, with 14 bases lying between them. CDR3 length equals 15 residues. Germline assignment: CDR1 SGHNT and CDR2 YYREEE (reference sequence).

This clonotype has a handful of counts. The chain uses TRBV12-3 or TRBV12-4 and TRBJ2-1; the D is unclear. With 10 bases removed from V and 3 bases from J, the gap between germline ends came to 10 bases. The CDR3 totals 12 residues. The CDR3 reads CATRADYNEQFF. As DNA, the CDR3 is TGTGCCACCCGGGCTGACTACAATGAGCAGTTCTTC.

Only a few counts were recorded for this clonotype. The J gene is TRBJ2-3, the V gene TRBV7-2; 15 nucleotides align to TRBD2. CDR1 SGHTA and CDR2 FQGNSA come from the germline V gene. The CDR3 is 16 residues long. V lost 5 bases and J lost 5; bases outside the gene matches: 5. The CDR3 here is CASSPGLAGGIDTQYF. The CDR3 coding sequence is TGTGCCAGCAGCCCCGGACTAGCGGGGGGGATAGATACGCAGTATTTT.

This clonotype has ten or more counts. The chain joins TRBV7-2 to TRBJ1-3; D gene ambiguous. The CDR3 has 15 amino acids. The V gene lost 5 bases and the J gene lost 0 bases, with 11 bases spanning the gap. The V gene's germline CDR1 is SGHTA and CDR2 FQGNSA. The DNA of the CDR3 is TGTGCCAGCAGCACCCGACGCAGCTCTGGAAACACCATATATTTT. It translates to CASSTRRSSGNTIYF. The whole variable domain, remainder taken from reference TRBV7-2 and TRBJ1-3, is GAGVSQSPSNKVTEKGKDVELRCDPISGHTALYWYRQSLGQGLEFLIYFQGNSAPDKSGLPSDRFSAERTGGSVSTLTIQRTQQEDSAVYLCASSTRRSSGNTIYFGEGSWLTVV.

This clonotype was seen only a few times. This chain joins TRBV13 and TRBJ1-6, with D tentatively TRBD1 (6 bases). V lost 6 bases, J lost 6 bases, and 18 bases lay in between. The CDR3 is 16 residues long. Germline V gives CDR1 PRHDT, CDR2 FYEKMQ (reference sequence). The CDR3: CASRNRDRGFNSPLHF. CDR3 coding DNA: TGTGCCAGCAGGAACAGGGACCGGGGGTTTAATTCACCCCTCCACTTT.

This clonotype came up many times. This chain connects TRBV7-9 to TRBJ2-7, with TRBD1 identical over 7 bases. The CDR3 covers 13 residues. Unmatched junction bases numbered 4, after V lost 5 bases and J lost 3 bases. Looked up from germline, CDR1 is SEHNR and CDR2 is FQNEAQ (reference sequence). DNA for the CDR3: TGTGCCAGCAGCCTGGGACAGATCTACGAGCAGTACTTC. Its translation: CASSLGQIYEQYF.

This clonotype was seen a few times. This rearrangement joins TRBV5-1 to TRBJ1-1; the match to TRBD1 covers 8 bases. Germline lookup yields CDR1 SGHRS and CDR2 YFSETQ. Trimming at V came to 4 bases and at J to 5 bases, leaving 16 bases not matched to a gene. CDR3 length: 17 residues. The CDR3 sequence: CASSPRAGGGSGTEAFF. CDR3 sequence (DNA): TGCGCCAGCAGCCCCCGGGCAGGGGGCGGAAGTGGGACTGAAGCTTTCTTT.

The V and J genes are TRBV2 and TRBJ2-3, with 8 bases lining up with TRBD2. Germline V CDR1 and CDR2: SNHLY, FYNNEI. The CDR3 has 15 residues. After removal of 9 bases from V and 9 bases from J, the junction contained 17 bases not matched to a gene. CDR3 bases: TGTGCCAGATCACTAGCGGTCGGAGGTAGAGAGACGCAGTATTTT. This encodes CARSLAVGGRETQYF. Variable domain in full (rest from reference TRBV2 and TRBJ2-3): EPEVTQTPSHQVTQMGQEVILRCVPISNHLYFYWYRQILGQKVEFLVSFYNNEISEKSEIFDDQFSVERPDGSNFTLKIRSTKLEDSAMYFCARSLAVGGRETQYFGPGTRLTVL.

This clonotype appeared a few times. In DNA form, the CDR3 reads TGTGCCAGCAGCTTCGAGCGACGGGCAGCTTTCTTT. Translating it yields CASSFERRAAFF. The chain couples TRBV11-3 to TRBJ1-1; D uncertain. CDR3 size: 12 residues. Trimming removed 3 bases from V and 10 bases from J, with 12 bases in between. In germline, CDR1 is SGHNT, CDR2 YENEEA.

The rearrangement uses TRBV15 and TRBJ2-7; D unclear. CDR3 length: 18 residues. Trimming stripped 1 base from V and 3 bases from J, with 22 bases between. Germline V gene sequence: CDR1 LNHNV, CDR2 YYDKDF (reference sequence). Here the CDR3 reads CATSRVPSTSYGLYEQYF. In DNA form, the CDR3 reads TGTGCCACCAGCAGAGTCCCCTCTACCTCTTACGGCCTCTACGAGCAGTACTTC.

V gene TRBV11-2 combines with J gene TRBJ2-2, with TRBD1 identical over 8 bases. Germline CDR1 SGHAT, CDR2 FQNNGV. Trimming removed 7 bases from V and 4 bases from J; junction bases left unmatched: 17. The CDR3 spans 18 residues. CDR3 in amino acids: CASIRTGQGAQGTGELFF. CDR3 coding DNA: TGTGCCAGCATCCGAACCGGGCAGGGGGCGCAGGGCACCGGGGAGCTGTTTTTT.